This entry lists 5 T cell receptor beta chains sequenced from one sample in a study of CD8 T cells in ankylosing spondylitis. No antigen has been identified for these receptors. TCRdb fed the 5' RACE reads into MiXCR, producing one record per CDR3 protein. The repertoire includes some 840,000 distinct CDR3 sequences, 10% to 15% of them detected once, and around 0.51% sits in the top ten. Study observations and caveats: A TCR beta motif made of fewer than ten highly homologous variants seemed typical of ankylosing spondylitis blood.

The source material was blood, either unsorted or a sorted T cell fraction (not recorded which). Receptor source: a male donor with ankylosing spondylitis.

J is TRBJ2-7 and V is TRBV11-2; unclear D gene. The length of the CDR3 is 14 residues. The V gene's germline CDR1 is SGHAT and CDR2 FQNNGV. The V and J ends lost 5 bases and 0 bases respectively, with 11 bases between them. DNA of the CDR3: TGTGCCAGCAGCGCGGATCGATCCTCCTACGAGCAGTACTTC. This gives the protein CASSADRSSYEQYF.

This clonotype was detected ten times or more. V gene TRBV12-3 or TRBV12-4 combines with J gene TRBJ2-1; D is undetermined. The CDR3 contains 13 residues. Trimming shortened V by 1 base and J by 7 bases, and 8 bases separated the two germline ends. The CDR3 nucleotides are TGTGCCAGCAGTTTAGAATGGAGAAATGAGCAGTTCTTC. Translation: CASSLEWRNEQFF.

This clonotype has only a few counts. The gene calls are TRBV7-2 and TRBJ2-2; D remains unclear. The V end lost 7 bases, the J end lost 0 bases, and 12 bases lay between the germline ends. The CDR3 spans 15 residues. Germline CDR1 SGHTA, CDR2 FQGNSA. CDR3 in amino acids: CASTSGRPNTGELFF. Written as DNA, the CDR3 is TGTGCCAGCACCTCCGGACGGCCGAACACCGGGGAGCTGTTTTTT. Together with reference TRBV7-2 and TRBJ2-2, the CDR3 gives the full variable domain: GAGVSQSPSNKVTEKGKDVELRCDPISGHTALYWYRQSLGQGLEFLIYFQGNSAPDKSGLPSDRFSAERTGGSVSTLTIQRTQQEDSAVYLCASTSGRPNTGELFFGEGSRLTVL.

This clonotype has only a few counts. The V gene is TRBV4-3, the J gene TRBJ1-4; no reliable D call. The CDR3 totals 14 residues. Trimming removed 3 bases at V and 4 bases at J, with 9 bases between. Germline CDR1 is LGHNA and CDR2 is YSLEER. The CDR3 nucleotides read TGCGCCAGCAGCCAGCGGGGATTTAATGAAAAACTGTTTTTT. Translated: CASSQRGFNEKLFF.

This clonotype came up many times. The chain uses TRBV5-1 and TRBJ2-3, with TRBD1 matching 10 bases. This CDR3 comprises 14 residues. Germline-derived CDR1 and CDR2 are SGHRS and YFSETQ. Trimming cost V 4 bases and J 3 bases; bases outside gene matches: 2. Here the CDR3 reads CASSRGQGTDTQYF. In nucleotides, the CDR3 is TGCGCCAGCAGCCGGGGACAGGGGACAGATACGCAGTATTTT.